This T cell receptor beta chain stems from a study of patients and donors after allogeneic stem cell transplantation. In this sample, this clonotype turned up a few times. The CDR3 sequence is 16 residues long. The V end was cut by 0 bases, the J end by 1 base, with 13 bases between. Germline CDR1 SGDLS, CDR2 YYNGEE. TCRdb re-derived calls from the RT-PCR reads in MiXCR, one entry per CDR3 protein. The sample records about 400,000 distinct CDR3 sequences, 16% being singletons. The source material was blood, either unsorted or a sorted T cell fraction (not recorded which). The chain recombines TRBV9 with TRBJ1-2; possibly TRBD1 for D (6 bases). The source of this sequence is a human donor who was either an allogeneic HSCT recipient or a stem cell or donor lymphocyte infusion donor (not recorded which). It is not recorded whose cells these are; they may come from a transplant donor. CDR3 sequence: CASSVGGAVFNYGYTF. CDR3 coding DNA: TGTGCCAGCAGCGTAGGGGGGGCCGTCTTTAACTATGGCTACACCTTC.